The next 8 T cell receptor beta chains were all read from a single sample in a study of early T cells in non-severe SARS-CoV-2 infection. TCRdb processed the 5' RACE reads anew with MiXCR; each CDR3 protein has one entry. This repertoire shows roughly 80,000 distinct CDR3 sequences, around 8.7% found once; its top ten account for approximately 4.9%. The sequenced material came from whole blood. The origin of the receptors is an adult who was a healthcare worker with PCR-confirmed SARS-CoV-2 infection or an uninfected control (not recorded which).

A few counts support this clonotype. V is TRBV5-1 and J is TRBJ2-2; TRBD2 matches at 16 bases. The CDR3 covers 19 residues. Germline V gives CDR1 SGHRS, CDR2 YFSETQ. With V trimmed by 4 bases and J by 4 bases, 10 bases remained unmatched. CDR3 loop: CASSTAGTSGRASTGELFF. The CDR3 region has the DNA TGCGCCAGCAGCACCGCCGGGACTAGCGGGAGGGCCAGCACCGGGGAGCTGTTTTTT.

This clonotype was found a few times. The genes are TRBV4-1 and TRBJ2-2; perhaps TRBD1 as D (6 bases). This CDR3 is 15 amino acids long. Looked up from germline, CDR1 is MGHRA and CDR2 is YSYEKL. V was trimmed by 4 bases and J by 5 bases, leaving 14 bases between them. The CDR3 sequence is CASSPPVGGTGELFF. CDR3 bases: TGCGCCAGCAGCCCCCCAGTAGGGGGAACCGGGGAGCTGTTTTTT.

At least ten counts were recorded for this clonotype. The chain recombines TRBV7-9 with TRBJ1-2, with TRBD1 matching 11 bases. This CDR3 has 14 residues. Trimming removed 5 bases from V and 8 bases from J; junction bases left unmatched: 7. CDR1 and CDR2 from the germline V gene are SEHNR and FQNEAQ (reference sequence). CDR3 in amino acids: CASSSEGQGDGYTF. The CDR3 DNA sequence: TGTGCCAGCAGCAGTGAGGGACAGGGGGACGGCTACACCTTC.

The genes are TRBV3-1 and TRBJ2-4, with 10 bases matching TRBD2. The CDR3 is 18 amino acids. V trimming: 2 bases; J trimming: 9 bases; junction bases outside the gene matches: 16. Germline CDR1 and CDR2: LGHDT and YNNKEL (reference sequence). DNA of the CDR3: TGTGCCAGCAGCCAAAATCTCCCTACGACTAGCGGGTTTGTCATTCAGTACTTC. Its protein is CASSQNLPTTSGFVIQYF.

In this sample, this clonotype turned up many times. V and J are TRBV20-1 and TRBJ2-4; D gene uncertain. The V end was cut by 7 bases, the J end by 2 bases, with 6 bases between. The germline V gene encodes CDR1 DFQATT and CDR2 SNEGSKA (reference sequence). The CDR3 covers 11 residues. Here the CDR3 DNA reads TGCAGTGGTGGGCCCAAAAACATTCAGTACTTC. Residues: CSGGPKNIQYF.

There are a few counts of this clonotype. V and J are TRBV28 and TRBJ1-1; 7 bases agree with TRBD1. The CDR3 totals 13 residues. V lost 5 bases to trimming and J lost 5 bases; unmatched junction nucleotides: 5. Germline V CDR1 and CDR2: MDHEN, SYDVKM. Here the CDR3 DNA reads TGTGCCAGCAGTCTAAGACAGGGAACTGAAGCTTTCTTT. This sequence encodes CASSLRQGTEAFF.

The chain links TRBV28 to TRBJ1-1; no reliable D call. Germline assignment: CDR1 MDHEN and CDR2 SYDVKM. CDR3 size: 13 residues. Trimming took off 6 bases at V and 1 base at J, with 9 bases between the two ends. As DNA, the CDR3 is TGTGCCAGCAGAACGAGGAGGAACACTGAAGCTTTCTTT. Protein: CASRTRRNTEAFF.

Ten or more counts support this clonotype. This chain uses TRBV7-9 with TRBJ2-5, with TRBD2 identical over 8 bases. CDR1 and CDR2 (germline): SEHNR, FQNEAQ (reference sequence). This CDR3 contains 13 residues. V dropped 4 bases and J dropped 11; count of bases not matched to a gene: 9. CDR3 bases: TGTGCCAGCAGCTCAACTATCAGCGGGAGTCAGTACTTC. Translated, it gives CASSSTISGSQYF.